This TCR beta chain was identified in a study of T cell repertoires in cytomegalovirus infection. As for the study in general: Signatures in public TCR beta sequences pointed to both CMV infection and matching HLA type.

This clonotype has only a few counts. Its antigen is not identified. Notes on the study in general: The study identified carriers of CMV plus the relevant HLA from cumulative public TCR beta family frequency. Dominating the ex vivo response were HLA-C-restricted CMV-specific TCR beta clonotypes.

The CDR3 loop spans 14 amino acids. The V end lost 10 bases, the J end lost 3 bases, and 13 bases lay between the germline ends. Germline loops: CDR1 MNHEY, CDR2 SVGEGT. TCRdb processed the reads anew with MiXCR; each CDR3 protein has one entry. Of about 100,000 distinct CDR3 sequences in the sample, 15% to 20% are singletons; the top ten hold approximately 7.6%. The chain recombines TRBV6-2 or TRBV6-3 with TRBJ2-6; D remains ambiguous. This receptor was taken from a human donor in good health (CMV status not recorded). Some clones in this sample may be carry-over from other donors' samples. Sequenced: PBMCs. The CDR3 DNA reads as TGTGCCATCCAAACCCGGCGTGGGGCCAACGTCCTGACTTTC. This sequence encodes CAIQTRRGANVLTF.